Listed below are T cell receptor beta chains from one sample, sequenced in a study of T cell responses to AZD1222 COVID-19 vaccine. Profiling relied on immunoSEQ multiplex PCR, and the TCRdb table lists in-frame clones only, not all of them. Found here are more than 100,000 clones, around 93% of them singletons; the top ten hold less than 6%. Here the sequenced sample was peripheral blood, taken 28 days after the second AZD1222 dose. The origin of the receptors is an adult who received the AZD1222 COVID-19 vaccine. Both conserved end residues are part of each CDR3. The order of the fields is clone size, V gene, J gene, D gene, CDR3 protein, CDR3 DNA. D genes are given only for firm matches. Not every row has a clone size; where given, it reads once, few, many or a size class.

clone_size: NA
v_call: TRBV6-6
j_call: TRBJ1-2
d_call: TRBD1
cdr3_aa: CASTSRQGYYGYTF
cdr3_nt: TGTGCCAGCACCAGCCGACAGGGGTACTATGGCTACACCTTC

clone_size: NA
v_call: TRBV5-1
j_call: TRBJ2-7
d_call: NA
cdr3_aa: CASSLAGLTAVDKYYEQYF
cdr3_nt: TGCGCCAGCAGCTTGGCCGGGCTGACAGCAGTAGATAAATACTACGAGCAGTACTTC

clone_size: NA
v_call: TRBV3-1/TRBV3-2
j_call: TRBJ2-7
d_call: NA
cdr3_aa: CASSRESEQYF
cdr3_nt: TGTGCCAGCAGCCGAGAGAGCGAGCAGTACTTC

clone_size: NA
v_call: TRBV5-1
j_call: TRBJ2-7
d_call: NA
cdr3_aa: CASSYRDTTYEQYF
cdr3_nt: TGCGCCAGCAGCTACCGGGACACTACCTACGAGCAGTACTTC

clone_size: once
v_call: TRBV7-3
j_call: TRBJ2-7
d_call: TRBD2
cdr3_aa: CASSLASGTSYEQYF
cdr3_nt: TGTGCCAGCAGCTTGGCTAGCGGGACGTCCTACGAGCAGTACTTC

clone_size: NA
v_call: TRBV29-1
j_call: TRBJ1-1
d_call: TRBD1
cdr3_aa: CTAGVRDREAFF
cdr3_nt: TGCACGGCTGGGGTCCGGGACAGGGAAGCTTTCTTT

clone_size: NA
v_call: TRBV6-1
j_call: TRBJ2-7
d_call: NA
cdr3_aa: CASSEGASADEQYF
cdr3_nt: TGTGCCAGCAGTGAAGGGGCTAGCGCCGACGAGCAGTACTTC

clone_size: NA
v_call: TRBV4-3
j_call: TRBJ1-3
d_call: NA
cdr3_aa: CASSQDLGASGNTIYF
cdr3_nt: TGCGCCAGCAGCCAAGATCTGGGGGCCTCTGGAAACACCATATATTTT

clone_size: NA
v_call: TRBV10-3
j_call: TRBJ2-5
d_call: NA
cdr3_aa: CAISESQETQYF
cdr3_nt: TGTGCCATCAGTGAGTCTCAAGAGACCCAGTACTTC

clone_size: NA
v_call: TRBV6-1
j_call: TRBJ1-1
d_call: NA
cdr3_aa: CASSENGAYTEAFF
cdr3_nt: TGTGCCAGCAGTGAAAACGGAGCATACACTGAAGCTTTCTTT

clone_size: NA
v_call: TRBV6-5
j_call: TRBJ1-1
d_call: TRBD1
cdr3_aa: CASKVTGDTEAFF
cdr3_nt: TGTGCCAGCAAGGTGACAGGGGACACTGAAGCTTTCTTT

clone_size: NA
v_call: TRBV5-4
j_call: TRBJ2-2
d_call: NA
cdr3_aa: CASGSEGGMSGELFF
cdr3_nt: TGTGCCAGCGGATCGGAGGGGGGGATGTCCGGGGAGCTGTTTTTT

clone_size: once
v_call: TRBV30
j_call: TRBJ1-5
d_call: NA
cdr3_aa: CAWSPGFESHSNQPQHF
cdr3_nt: TGTGCCTGGAGTCCAGGGTTTGAATCTCATAGCAATCAGCCCCAGCATTTT

clone_size: NA
v_call: TRBV19
j_call: TRBJ2-1
d_call: NA
cdr3_aa: CASSPGHIYNEQFF
cdr3_nt: TGTGCCAGTAGCCCAGGACATATCTACAATGAGCAGTTCTTC

clone_size: NA
v_call: TRBV29-1
j_call: TRBJ1-2
d_call: NA
cdr3_aa: CSVEDRTDFYGYTF
cdr3_nt: TGCAGCGTTGAGGACCGGACAGACTTCTATGGCTACACCTTC

clone_size: NA
v_call: TRBV4-1
j_call: TRBJ1-1
d_call: NA
cdr3_aa: CASSQGSKGFF
cdr3_nt: TGCGCCAGCAGCCAAGGAAGTAAGGGTTTCTTT

clone_size: few
v_call: TRBV1
j_call: TRBJ2-3
d_call: NA
cdr3_aa: CTSSQVTSGSTDTQYF
cdr3_nt: TGCACCAGCAGCCAAGTGACTAGCGGTAGCACAGATACGCAGTATTTT

clone_size: NA
v_call: TRBV29-1
j_call: TRBJ1-2
d_call: NA
cdr3_aa: CSVIGPHGYTF
cdr3_nt: TGCAGCGTTATAGGCCCCCATGGCTACACCTTC